The clone carrying this T cell receptor beta chain was seen once. The data belong to a study of blood T cell repertoires in COVID-19. Study at large: Specimens from acute and convalescent COVID-19 originated in the United States, Italy and Spain. Nucleic acid was either cDNA or gDNA, and it came from T cells, B-cell-depleted T cells, or PBMCs.

Per the germline V gene, CDR1 is MNHEY and CDR2 is SVGEGT. This CDR3 is built from 14 residues. V lost 0 bases and J 5 bases, leaving 10 bases between the germline ends. In the authors' workflow: Cell counts per sample came from amplifying reference gene primers. Assay used: immunoSEQ multiplex PCR; TCRdb lists only in-frame clones, some missing. D and trimming were read from the DNA, whereas the V and J calls and clone size are those reported in that table. The table shows approximately 350,000 clones, with 89% occurring only once. Sequencing was done on a sample of peripheral blood. The TCR sequence derives from a man between 40 and 49 years old with acute or convalescent COVID-19. V and J are TRBV6-2 or TRBV6-3 and TRBJ1-1; D perhaps matches TRBD1 (5 bases). The CDR3 DNA reads TGTGCCAGCAGTTACTCGCGGGGGGATACTGAAGCTTTCTTT. This translates into CASSYSRGDTEAFF.